Shown below are 13 T cell receptor beta chains from a single sample sequenced in a study of T cells expressing NK-cell markers. Reprocessing the 5' RACE reads, TCRdb reports a single entry for every CDR3 protein and omits DNA. The sample shows 350,000 to 500,000 distinct CDR3 sequences, and 6% to 9.5% sits with its ten largest clones. The sample was blood T cells: a sorted CD56 or NKG2C T cell subset, CD4+ or CD8+ T cells, or bulk PBMC T cells (not recorded which). The receptors stem from a woman between 18 and 70 years old in good health.

The chain recombines TRBV27 with TRBJ2-3. Germline values: CDR1 MNHEY, CDR2 SMNVEV (reference sequence). CDR3 size: 13 residues. The CDR3 reads CASSFLEEDTQYF.

The V and J genes are TRBV19 and TRBJ2-2; no DNA is available, so the TRBD2 call from TCRdb remains unchecked. The CDR3 runs to 15 residues. Germline V gene sequence: CDR1 LNHDA, CDR2 SQIVND (reference sequence). This CDR3 is CASSIPGLAIGELFF.

The chain is built from TRBV13 and TRBJ2-3; TCRdb outputs TRBD2, but without DNA this stays unchecked. The germline CDR1 and CDR2 sequences are PRHDT and FYEKMQ (reference sequence). The CDR3 has 19 amino acids. This CDR3 is CASSLTTSGRGTSTDTQYF.

This chain connects TRBV5-1 to TRBJ2-3; TCRdb outputs TRBD1, but without DNA this stays unchecked. The CDR3 spans 15 residues. Germline CDR1 is SGHRS and CDR2 is YFSETQ. CDR3 sequence: CASSSDRVTTDTQYF.

The chain is built from TRBV4-3 and TRBJ2-1; as DNA is missing, the TRBD2 call by TCRdb cannot be tested. Germline V gives CDR1 LGHNA, CDR2 YSLEER. This CDR3 comprises 18 residues. The chain's CDR3 is CASSQDPPSLAGVNEQFF.

The chain is built from TRBV15 and TRBJ2-5. Germline lookup yields CDR1 LNHNV and CDR2 YYDKDF (reference sequence). This CDR3 contains 16 residues. CDR3: CATSRGSSGGQETQYF. The full variable domain, in which reference TRBV15 and TRBJ2-5 provide the parts outside the CDR3, is DAMVIQNPRYQVTQFGKPVTLSCSQTLNHNVMYWYQQKSSQAPKLLFHYYDKDFNNEADTPDNFQSRRPNTSFCFLDIRSPGLGDTAMYLCATSRGSSGGQETQYFGPGTRLLVL.

V and J are TRBV28 and TRBJ2-2. CDR1 is MDHEN and CDR2 is SYDVKM in the germline V gene. The CDR3 runs to 12 residues. The chain's CDR3 is CACYGNTGELFF.

J is TRBJ1-4 and V is TRBV25-1; the TRBD1 assignment by TCRdb is unverifiable without DNA. The germline V gene encodes CDR1 MGHDK and CDR2 SYGVNS. The CDR3 contains 17 residues. CDR3 residues: CASSELGGGASNEKLFF.

The chain uses TRBV4-1 and TRBJ2-1; the TCRdb call, TRBD2, lacks DNA for checking. CDR3 length: 17 residues. CDR1 and CDR2 from the germline V gene are MGHRA and YSYEKL. The CDR3 loop reads CASSLQDMVAGYNEQFF.

The chain links TRBV20-1 to TRBJ1-2. The CDR3 is 16 amino acids. In germline, CDR1 is DFQATT, CDR2 SNEGSKA (reference sequence). CDR3 amino acids: CSARDLGRTYGYGYTF.

This chain connects TRBV4-3 to TRBJ2-1; TCRdb calls TRBD1, which cannot be checked without DNA. Germline CDR1 and CDR2: LGHNA and YSLEER. The CDR3 has 16 residues. The CDR3 sequence: CASSHLGPSSYNEQFF.

This chain uses TRBV5-1 with TRBJ2-1; the TCRdb D gene call, TRBD1, has no DNA to confirm it. Germline V gene lookup returns CDR1 SGHRS and CDR2 YFSETQ. CDR3 length: 16 amino acids. CDR3: CASSWPPDRGLAEQFF. The whole variable domain, remainder taken from reference TRBV5-1 and TRBJ2-1, is KAGVTQTPRYLIKTRGQQVTLSCSPISGHRSVSWYQQTPGQGLQFLFEYFSETQRNKGNFPGRFSGRQFSNSRSEMNVSTLELGDSALYLCASSWPPDRGLAEQFFGPGTRLTVL.

The gene calls are TRBV15 and TRBJ2-3; the TCRdb D gene call, TRBD2, has no DNA to confirm it. This CDR3 spans 17 amino acids. Germline V gives CDR1 LNHNV, CDR2 YYDKDF (reference sequence). CDR3: CATSSYRGARSTDTQYF.